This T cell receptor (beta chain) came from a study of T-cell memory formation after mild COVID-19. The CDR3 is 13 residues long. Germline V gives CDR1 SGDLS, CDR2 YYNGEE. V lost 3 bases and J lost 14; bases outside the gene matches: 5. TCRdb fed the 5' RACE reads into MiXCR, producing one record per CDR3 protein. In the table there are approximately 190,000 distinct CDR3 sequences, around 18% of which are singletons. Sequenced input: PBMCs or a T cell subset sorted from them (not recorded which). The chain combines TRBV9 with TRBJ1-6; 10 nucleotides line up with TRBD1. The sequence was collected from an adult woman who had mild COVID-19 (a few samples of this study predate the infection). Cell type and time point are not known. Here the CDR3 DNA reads TGTGCCAGCAGCGAAACCGGGACAGGGGCCCTCCACTTT. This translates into CASSETGTGALHF.